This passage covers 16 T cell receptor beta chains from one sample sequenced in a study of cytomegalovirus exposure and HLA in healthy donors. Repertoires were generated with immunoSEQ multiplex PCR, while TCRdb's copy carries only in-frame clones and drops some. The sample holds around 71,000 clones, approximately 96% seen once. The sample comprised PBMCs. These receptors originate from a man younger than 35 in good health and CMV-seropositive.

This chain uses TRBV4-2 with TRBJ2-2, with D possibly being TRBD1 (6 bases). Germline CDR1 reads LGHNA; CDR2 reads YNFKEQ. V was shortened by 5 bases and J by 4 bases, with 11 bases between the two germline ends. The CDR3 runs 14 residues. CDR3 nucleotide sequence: TGTGCCAGCAGCGTTGGGGGCGGCACCGGGGAGCTGTTTTTT. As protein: CASSVGGGTGELFF.

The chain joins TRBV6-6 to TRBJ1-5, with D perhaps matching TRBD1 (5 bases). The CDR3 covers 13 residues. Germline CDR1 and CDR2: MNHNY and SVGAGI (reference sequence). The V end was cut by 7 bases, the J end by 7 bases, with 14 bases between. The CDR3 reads CASNLGDRQPQHF. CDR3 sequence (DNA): TGTGCCAGCAACCTAGGGGATCGACAGCCCCAGCATTTT.

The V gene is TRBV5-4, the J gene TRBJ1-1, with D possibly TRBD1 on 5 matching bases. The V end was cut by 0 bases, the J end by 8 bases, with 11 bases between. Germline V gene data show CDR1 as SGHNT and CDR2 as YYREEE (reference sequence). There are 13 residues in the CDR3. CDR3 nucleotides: TGTGCCAGCAGCTTGGTAAGGACAAGCGAAGCTTTCTTT. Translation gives CASSLVRTSEAFF.

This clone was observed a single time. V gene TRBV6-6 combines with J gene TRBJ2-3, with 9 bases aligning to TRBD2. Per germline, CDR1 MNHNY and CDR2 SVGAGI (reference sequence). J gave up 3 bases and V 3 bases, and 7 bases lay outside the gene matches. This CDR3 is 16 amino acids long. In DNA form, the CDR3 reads TGTGCCAGCAGTTATGTTTGGCGGGAGGGAACAGATACGCAGTATTTT. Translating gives CASSYVWREGTDTQYF.

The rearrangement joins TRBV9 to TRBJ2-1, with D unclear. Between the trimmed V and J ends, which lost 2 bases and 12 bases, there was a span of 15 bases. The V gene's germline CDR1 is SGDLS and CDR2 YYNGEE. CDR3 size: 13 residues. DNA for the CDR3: TGTGCCAGCAGCGTTGCCCCGTTCTCAGGGCAGTTCTTC. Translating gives CASSVAPFSGQFF.

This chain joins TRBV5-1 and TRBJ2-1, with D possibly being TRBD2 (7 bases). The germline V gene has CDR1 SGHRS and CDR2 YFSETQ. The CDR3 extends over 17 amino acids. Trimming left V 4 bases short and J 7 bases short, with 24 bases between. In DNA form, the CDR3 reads TGCGCCAGCAGCGCGACTGTGGGTGGGGGGGCCGGGAATGAGCAGTTCTTC. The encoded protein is CASSATVGGGAGNEQFF. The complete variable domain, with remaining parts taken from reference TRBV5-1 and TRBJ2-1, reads KAGVTQTPRYLIKTRGQQVTLSCSPISGHRSVSWYQQTPGQGLQFLFEYFSETQRNKGNFPGRFSGRQFSNSRSEMNVSTLELGDSALYLCASSATVGGGAGNEQFFGPGTRLTVL.

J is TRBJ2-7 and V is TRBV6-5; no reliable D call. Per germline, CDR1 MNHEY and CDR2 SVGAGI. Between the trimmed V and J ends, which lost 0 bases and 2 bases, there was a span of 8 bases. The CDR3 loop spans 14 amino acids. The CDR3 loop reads CASSYSAPAYEQYF. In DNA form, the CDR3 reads TGTGCCAGCAGTTACTCAGCGCCGGCCTACGAGCAGTACTTC.

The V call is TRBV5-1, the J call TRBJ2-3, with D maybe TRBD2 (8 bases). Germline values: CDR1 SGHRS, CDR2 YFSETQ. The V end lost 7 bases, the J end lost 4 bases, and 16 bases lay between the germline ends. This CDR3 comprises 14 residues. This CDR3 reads CASSGGLGADTQYF. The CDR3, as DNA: TGCGCCAGCTCAGGGGGACTAGGAGCAGATACGCAGTATTTT.

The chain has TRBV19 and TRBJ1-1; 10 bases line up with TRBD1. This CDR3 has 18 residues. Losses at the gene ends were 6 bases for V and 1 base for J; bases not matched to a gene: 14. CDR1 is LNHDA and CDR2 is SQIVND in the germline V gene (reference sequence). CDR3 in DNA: TGTGCCAGTAGATCGTATGGGGGGACAGGGGCCGAGAACACTGAAGCTTTCTTT. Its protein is CASRSYGGTGAENTEAFF.

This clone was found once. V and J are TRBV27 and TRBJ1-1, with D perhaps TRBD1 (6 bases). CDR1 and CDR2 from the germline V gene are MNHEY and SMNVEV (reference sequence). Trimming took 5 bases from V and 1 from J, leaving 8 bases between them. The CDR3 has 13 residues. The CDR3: CASSLRGNTEAFF. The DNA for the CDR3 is TGTGCCAGCAGTCTCAGGGGGAACACTGAAGCTTTCTTT.

For the CDR3, the DNA is TGTGCCAGCAGTTCTAGCGGGAATTACAATGAGCAGTTCTTC. Its protein is CASSSSGNYNEQFF. The chain recombines TRBV28 with TRBJ2-1, with 9 bases identical to TRBD2. V shed 4 bases and J 4 bases; nucleotides not matched to a gene: 2. This CDR3 has 14 residues. The germline V gene has CDR1 MDHEN and CDR2 SYDVKM.

The CDR3 region has the DNA TGTGCCAGCAGCCTTGGGACAGGGGCGTTGAATGAGCAGTTCTTC. Protein sequence: CASSLGTGALNEQFF. J is TRBJ2-1 and V is TRBV9; TRBD1 aligns across 10 bases. Germline V gives CDR1 SGDLS, CDR2 YYNGEE. The CDR3 is 15 residues long. The junction had 8 bases not matched to a gene; V was cut back by 4 bases and J by 7 bases.

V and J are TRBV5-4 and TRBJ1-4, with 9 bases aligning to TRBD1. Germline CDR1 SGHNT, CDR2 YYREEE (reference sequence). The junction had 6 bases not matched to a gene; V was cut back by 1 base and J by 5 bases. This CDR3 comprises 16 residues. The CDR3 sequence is CASSLQQGARNEKLFF. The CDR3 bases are TGTGCCAGCAGCTTGCAACAGGGGGCGCGAAATGAAAAACTGTTTTTT.

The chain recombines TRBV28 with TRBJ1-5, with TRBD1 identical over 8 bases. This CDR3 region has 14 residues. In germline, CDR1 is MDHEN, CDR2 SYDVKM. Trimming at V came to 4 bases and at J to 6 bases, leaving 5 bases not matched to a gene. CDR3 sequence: CASSSQGALQPQHF. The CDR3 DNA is TGTGCCAGCAGTTCGCAGGGGGCCCTTCAGCCCCAGCATTTT.

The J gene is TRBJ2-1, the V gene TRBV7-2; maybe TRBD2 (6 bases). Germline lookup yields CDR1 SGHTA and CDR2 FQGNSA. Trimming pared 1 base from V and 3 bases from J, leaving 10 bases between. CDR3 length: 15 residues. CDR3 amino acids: CASSLEASDYNEQFF. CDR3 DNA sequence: TGTGCCAGCAGCTTAGAGGCTAGCGACTACAATGAGCAGTTCTTC. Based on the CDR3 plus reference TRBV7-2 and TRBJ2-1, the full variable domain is GAGVSQSPSNKVTEKGKDVELRCDPISGHTALYWYRQSLGQGLEFLIYFQGNSAPDKSGLPSDRFSAERTGGSVSTLTIQRTQQEDSAVYLCASSLEASDYNEQFFGPGTRLTVL.

CDR3 sequence: CASSQGQYYEQYF. The DNA of the CDR3 is TGCGCCAGCAGCCAGGGACAGTACTACGAGCAGTACTTC. V and J are TRBV4-1 and TRBJ2-7, with 7 bases matching TRBD1. CDR1 is MGHRA and CDR2 is YSYEKL in the germline V gene. V was clipped by 3 bases and J by 3 bases; unmatched bases: 2. This CDR3 has 13 amino acids.